The 8 T cell receptor beta chains below were found in one sample sequenced in a study of OX40 agonist ivuxolimab in advanced cancers. Some clones are missing from TCRdb's copy, which holds only in-frame ones; the method was immunoSEQ multiplex PCR. The sample shows 30,000 to 35,000 clones, roughly 79% of them seen only once. The sample here was CD4+ or CD8+ T cells sorted from blood, taken in a trial of the OX40 agonist ivuxolimab. These receptors came from an adult with an advanced solid tumor such as melanoma, head and neck, liver or kidney cancer.

This clone occurred a few times. This chain joins TRBV7-2 and TRBJ1-1; D may be TRBD1 (5 bases). Trimming removed 4 bases at V and 6 bases at J, with 15 bases between. The CDR3 extends over 14 amino acids. Germline CDR1 is SGHTA and CDR2 is FQGNSA. The CDR3 region is CASSSGTNYAEAFF. CDR3 DNA sequence: TGTGCCAGCAGCTCTGGGACCAACTACGCTGAAGCTTTCTTT.

The chain has TRBV4-2 and TRBJ1-3; no reliable D call. CDR3 length equals 15 residues. V lost 1 base to trimming and J lost 1 base, with 8 bases between them. Germline values: CDR1 LGHNA, CDR2 YNFKEQ. The CDR3 spells CASSQGGRSGNTIYF. In DNA, the CDR3 is TGTGCCAGCAGCCAAGGGGGTCGATCTGGAAACACCATATATTTT.

J is TRBJ1-4 and V is TRBV19; TRBD1 might be the D (5 bases). Germline V gene sequence: CDR1 LNHDA, CDR2 SQIVND (reference sequence). There are 14 residues in the CDR3. Trimming left V 11 bases short and J 8 bases short, with 21 bases between. The CDR3 loop is CACCRGEVGEKLFF. CDR3 nucleotide sequence: TGTGCCTGCTGCCGAGGGGAGGTTGGGGAAAAACTGTTTTTT.

The chain combines TRBV5-1 with TRBJ2-1, with 10 bases aligning to TRBD2. Losses at the gene ends were 0 bases for V and 5 bases for J; bases not matched to a gene: 5. From germline, CDR1 is SGHRS and CDR2 YFSETQ. CDR3 length equals 16 residues. The CDR3 bases are TGCGCCAGCAGCTTGGGCGGGACTAGCGCGCACAATGAGCAGTTCTTC. As protein: CASSLGGTSAHNEQFF.

V gene TRBV19 combines with J gene TRBJ2-1; the match to TRBD2 covers 10 bases. After removal of 6 bases from V and 4 bases from J, the junction contained 6 bases not matched to a gene. The CDR3 has 15 residues. Per germline, CDR1 LNHDA and CDR2 SQIVND (reference sequence). Written as DNA, the CDR3 is TGTGCCAGTAGGTCAACTAGCGGGGTATACAATGAGCAGTTCTTC. Protein sequence: CASRSTSGVYNEQFF.

CDR3 in DNA: TGCGCCAGCAGCTTGGTCCGCGGGAACTACAATGAGCAGTTCTTC. It specifies CASSLVRGNYNEQFF. V and J are TRBV5-1 and TRBJ2-1; perhaps TRBD2 as D (6 bases). CDR1 is SGHRS and CDR2 is YFSETQ in the germline V gene. CDR3 size: 15 residues. V gave up 0 bases and J gave up 3 bases, with 10 bases separating them.

This clone was counted only a few times. V is TRBV7-2 and J is TRBJ2-3; 11 bases align to TRBD2. Losses at the gene ends were 3 bases for V and 5 bases for J; bases not matched to a gene: 1. This CDR3 comprises 14 residues. The V gene's germline CDR1 is SGHTA and CDR2 FQGNSA. The DNA for the CDR3 is TGTGCCAGCAGCTTGGGACTAGCGGAAGATACGCAGTATTTT. Its protein product is CASSLGLAEDTQYF.

The chain has TRBV27 and TRBJ2-7; 7 nucleotides line up with TRBD1. The CDR3 runs 15 residues. Germline CDR1 reads MNHEY; CDR2 reads SMNVEV (reference sequence). V shed 6 bases and J 1 base; nucleotides not matched to a gene: 9. Here the CDR3 reads CASSIRQGPSYEQYF. The CDR3 bases are TGTGCCAGCAGCATTAGACAGGGACCTTCCTACGAGCAGTACTTC.